The 5 T cell receptor beta chains below all came from one sample that was sequenced in a study of blood T cells in healthy people across ages. A sample-barcoded 5' primer and a J-beta primer mix were used in a second PCR of roughly 7 to 12 cycles. MiXCR, run by TCRdb on the 5' RACE reads, gives a single entry per CDR3 protein. The sample lists about 1.5 million distinct CDR3 sequences; 35% to 45% were seen once. The sample taken for sequencing was blood. Receptor source: a young woman in good health.

This chain connects TRBV20-1 to TRBJ2-1, with 7 bases lining up with TRBD1. Germline lookup yields CDR1 DFQATT and CDR2 SNEGSKA (reference sequence). This CDR3 region has 14 residues. V lost 6 bases and J lost 4; bases outside the gene matches: 9. CDR3 region: CSAGVGGLYNEQFF. CDR3 coding DNA: TGCAGTGCCGGGGTAGGGGGCCTATACAATGAGCAGTTCTTC.

In this sample, this clonotype turned up a few times. The chain combines TRBV3-1 with TRBJ2-1, with TRBD2 identical over 9 bases. The CDR3 contains 16 residues. The V gene end was trimmed by 4 bases and the J gene end by 9 bases; junction bases not matched to a gene: 13. Germline V gene lookup returns CDR1 LGHDT and CDR2 YNNKEL (reference sequence). The DNA of the CDR3 is TGTGCCAGCAGCCCCTCAGGGGTAGCGGGAGTTGGTGAGCAGTTCTTC. Translating it yields CASSPSGVAGVGEQFF.

The chain recombines TRBV14 with TRBJ2-5, with TRBD1 matching 7 bases. CDR1 and CDR2 (germline): SGHDN, FVKESK. The CDR3 has 17 amino acids. Trimming took 2 bases from V and 1 from J; bases not matched to a gene: 10. CDR3 nucleotides: TGTGCCAGCAGCCAACGTAGGACGGACAGGTCCCAAGAGACCCAGTACTTC. Its translation is CASSQRRTDRSQETQYF.

The rearrangement joins TRBV2 to TRBJ2-2; 8 nucleotides match TRBD1. Germline values: CDR1 SNHLY, CDR2 FYNNEI. The CDR3 covers 15 residues. Trimming at V came to 3 bases and at J to 3 bases, leaving 3 bases not matched to a gene. The DNA for the CDR3 is TGTGCCAGCAGTGATGGGACAGGATACACCGGGGAGCTGTTTTTT. As protein: CASSDGTGYTGELFF.

The gene calls are TRBV6-5 and TRBJ2-5; 9 nucleotides match TRBD2. J was trimmed by 6 bases and V by 4 bases; bases with no gene match: 15. The CDR3 has 17 amino acids. Per the germline V gene, CDR1 is MNHEY and CDR2 is SVGAGI. The CDR3 sequence: CASSSGTLAGPLKTQYF. CDR3 sequence (DNA): TGTGCCAGCAGTTCGGGAACTCTAGCGGGACCTTTAAAGACCCAGTACTTC.